This T cell receptor beta chain is from a study of PD-1 blockade in classical Hodgkin lymphoma. Method: immunoSEQ multiplex PCR; TCRdb's copy keeps in-frame clones and lacks some. Of 70,000 to 85,000 clones in the sample, about 92% were seen once. All the patients suffered relapse after autologous stem cell transplantation, and brentuximab vedotin exposure differed. The best responses consisted of complete response, partial response or progressive disease. The V gene end was trimmed by 2 bases and the J gene end by 3 bases; junction bases not matched to a gene: 9. Germline values: CDR1 MDHEN, CDR2 SYDVKM. There are 16 residues in the CDR3.

The sample consisted of peripheral blood mononuclear cells (PBMCs), taken at baseline. This TCR was sampled from a human donor with classical Hodgkin lymphoma. The V gene is TRBV28, the J gene TRBJ2-7, with 8 positions matching TRBD2. The CDR3 here is CASSLEREMANYEQYF. The CDR3 DNA reads TGTGCCAGCAGTTTAGAGCGGGAGATGGCTAACTACGAGCAGTACTTC.